This entry describes one T cell receptor (beta chain). V lost 0 bases to trimming and J lost 0 bases; unmatched junction nucleotides: 6. Germline values: CDR1 MNHEY, CDR2 SVGEGT. This CDR3 spans 18 amino acids. Using its own MiXCR run on the RACE reads, TCRdb lists one record per CDR3 protein. This table has some 89,000 distinct CDR3 sequences, roughly a quarter appearing once. The sample comes from a study of human T cells and chemical hapten exposure. Time point reported: patch test 3, about 24 weeks after DPC sensitization. The treatment denotes: therapeutic diphenylcyclopropenone sensitization with weekly scalp DPC.

The V gene is TRBV6-2 or TRBV6-3, the J gene TRBJ2-3; TRBD2 agrees at 10 bases. The sequencing used whole blood, collected in connection with sensitization to the hapten diphenylcyclopropenone (DPC). The TCR sequence derives from a man aged 40-49 years with alopecia areata. Some clones in this sample may be carry-over from other donors' samples. CDR3 in amino acids: CASSYSRAGGPSTDTQYF. The CDR3 DNA reads as TGTGCCAGCAGTTACTCGAGAGCGGGAGGGCCGAGCACAGATACGCAGTATTTT.